These 23 T cell receptor beta chains were all obtained from the same sample, sequenced in a study of blood T cell repertoires in COVID-19. Profiled with immunoSEQ multiplex PCR; TCRdb holds only in-frame clones, not every one. The data contain some 250,000 clones, around 88% of them singletons. Sequenced material: peripheral blood. Receptors originate from a man older than 75 with acute or convalescent COVID-19.

The chain is built from TRBV7-9 and TRBJ1-1; D is unresolved. The V gene lost 8 bases and the J gene lost 0 bases, with 13 bases spanning the gap. There are 14 residues in the CDR3. Germline CDR1 SEHNR, CDR2 FQNEAQ (reference sequence). The CDR3 sequence: CASHFGLMNTEAFF. In nucleotides, the CDR3 is TGTGCCAGCCATTTCGGTCTGATGAACACTGAAGCTTTCTTT.

V is TRBV7-2 and J is TRBJ1-3, with a tentative D call TRBD1 (5 bases). The CDR3 has 14 amino acids. Germline assignment: CDR1 SGHTA and CDR2 FQGNSA. V lost 5 bases, J lost 6 bases, and 14 bases lay in between. The CDR3 DNA follows: TGTGCCAGCAGCCCGAGACGACAGCTAAACACCATATATTTT. The encoded protein is CASSPRRQLNTIYF.

The CDR3 sequence: CASSAPGLNTEAFF. The CDR3 coding sequence is TGTGCCAGCAGCGCTCCGGGTTTGAACACTGAAGCTTTCTTT. This chain connects TRBV3-1 (or the pseudogene TRBV3-2) to TRBJ1-1, with no clear D. V was shortened by 5 bases and J by 0 bases, with 10 bases between the two germline ends. In germline, CDR1 is LGHDT, CDR2 YNNKEL (reference sequence). There are 14 residues in the CDR3.

The chain joins TRBV5-4 to TRBJ2-7; 8 positions match TRBD1. Trimming at V came to 4 bases and at J to 5 bases, leaving 8 bases not matched to a gene. CDR1 is SGHNT, CDR2 YYREEE, per germline (reference sequence). CDR3 length equals 14 residues. CDR3 bases: TGTGCCAGCAGCATTGGACAGGGAAGGGACGAGCAGTACTTC. Translation: CASSIGQGRDEQYF.

The rearrangement uses TRBV7-9 and TRBJ2-1; 12 positions match TRBD2. The CDR3 runs to 17 residues. In germline, CDR1 is SEHNR, CDR2 FQNEAQ (reference sequence). J lost 7 bases, V lost 2 bases, and 9 bases had no gene match. The CDR3 DNA follows: TGTGCCAGCAGCTTAATCATTCTAGCGGGAGGGAGGAATGAGCAGTTCTTC. Translation: CASSLIILAGGRNEQFF.

J is TRBJ1-4 and V is TRBV5-4; D ambiguous. Looked up from germline, CDR1 is SGHNT and CDR2 is YYREEE (reference sequence). V was pared by 0 bases and J by 7 bases, with 10 bases between. This CDR3 spans 14 amino acids. The CDR3 protein is CASSLGLRSEKLFF. DNA for the CDR3: TGTGCCAGCAGCTTGGGCCTTCGGAGTGAAAAACTGTTTTTT.

The CDR3 loop is CASRFGDYGYTF. The CDR3 DNA sequence: TGTGCCAGCAGATTCGGGGACTATGGCTACACCTTC. J is TRBJ1-2 and V is TRBV6-5, with D unclear. The CDR3 spans 12 residues. Germline V gene lookup returns CDR1 MNHEY and CDR2 SVGAGI. Trimming stripped 6 bases from V and 3 bases from J, with 8 bases between.

The gene calls are TRBV3-1 (or the pseudogene TRBV3-2) and TRBJ1-3; D unresolved. The V end was cut by 1 base, the J end by 10 bases, with 11 bases between. The CDR3 has 13 residues. Germline lookup yields CDR1 LGHDT and CDR2 YNNKEL (reference sequence). CDR3 sequence: CASSQVSGVTIYF. CDR3 coding DNA: TGTGCCAGCAGCCAAGTCTCGGGTGTAACCATATATTTT.

The chain is built from TRBV28 and TRBJ2-3; tentatively, D is TRBD1 (5 bases). The CDR3 consists of 16 residues. V was trimmed by 7 bases and J by 1 base, leaving 18 bases between them. Germline assignment: CDR1 MDHEN and CDR2 SYDVKM. The chain's CDR3 is CASTPVRGPRTDTQYF. The DNA for the CDR3 is TGTGCCAGCACCCCGGTTAGGGGCCCTCGCACAGATACGCAGTATTTT.

The rearrangement joins TRBV6-5 to TRBJ2-2; possible D gene TRBD1, 6 bases. Germline V gives CDR1 MNHEY, CDR2 SVGAGI. The CDR3 covers 15 residues. The CDR3 DNA reads as TGTGCTACCTCGAGGGCCAGGGGTGGAACCGGGGAGCTGTTTTTT. Protein: CATSRARGGTGELFF.

The gene calls are TRBV27 and TRBJ2-7; 7 bases fit TRBD1. Trimming took 6 bases from V and 2 from J; bases not matched to a gene: 4. CDR1 is MNHEY and CDR2 is SMNVEV in the germline V gene (reference sequence). The CDR3 length is 13 residues. The CDR3 protein is CASSRGTAYEQYF. CDR3 nucleotides: TGTGCCAGCAGCCGTGGGACAGCCTACGAGCAGTACTTC.

The chain joins TRBV4-2 to TRBJ1-1; D may be TRBD1 (5 bases). The V end was cut by 3 bases, the J end by 4 bases, with 9 bases between. CDR1 is LGHNA and CDR2 is YNFKEQ in the germline V gene. This CDR3 is 13 amino acids long. CDR3: CASSHIRVTEAFF. DNA of the CDR3: TGTGCCAGCAGCCACATCAGGGTCACTGAAGCTTTCTTT.

The J gene is TRBJ2-7, the V gene TRBV18; 8 bases agree with TRBD1. Germline-derived CDR1 and CDR2 are KGHSH and LQKENI. This CDR3 is 14 amino acids long. Trimming took 8 bases from V and 3 from J; bases not matched to a gene: 9. CDR3 sequence (DNA): TGTGCCAGCCTGACCTCCGGGACAGGCTACGAGCAGTACTTC. Amino acids: CASLTSGTGYEQYF.

CDR3 loop: CSAQDRGGEKLFF. CDR3 sequence (DNA): TGCAGCGCTCAGGACAGGGGAGGTGAAAAACTGTTTTTT. The V gene is TRBV29-1, the J gene TRBJ1-4; 9 nucleotides match TRBD1. The germline V gene has CDR1 SQVTM and CDR2 ANQGSEA. The junction had 7 bases not matched to a gene; V was cut back by 7 bases and J by 7 bases. The CDR3 extends over 13 amino acids.

The CDR3 here is CASSSAGTGEYEQYF. The DNA of the CDR3 is TGTGCCAGCAGCTCTGCCGGGACAGGGGAGTACGAGCAGTACTTC. The V call is TRBV3-1 (or the pseudogene TRBV3-2), the J call TRBJ2-7; 10 bases fit TRBD1. There are 15 residues in the CDR3. The V gene end was trimmed by 5 bases and the J gene end by 4 bases; junction bases not matched to a gene: 8. In germline, CDR1 is LGHDT, CDR2 YNNKEL (reference sequence).

The chain couples TRBV2 to TRBJ1-6; a weak D match, TRBD1 (5 bases). The germline V gene has CDR1 SNHLY and CDR2 FYNNEI. The CDR3 has 17 amino acids. The germline V and J ends were trimmed by 5 bases and 0 bases, with 14 bases remaining between them. The CDR3 protein is CASSSRRGGSYNSPLHF. As DNA, the CDR3 is TGTGCCAGCAGTAGTCGTAGGGGAGGCTCCTATAATTCACCCCTCCACTTT.

The table lists this clone with a count of one. The gene calls are TRBV7-9 and TRBJ1-2; D unresolved. The CDR3 covers 13 residues. Trimming removed 5 bases at V and 0 bases at J, with 7 bases between. Germline values: CDR1 SEHNR, CDR2 FQNEAQ (reference sequence). CDR3 in amino acids: CASSPSANYGYTF. CDR3 DNA: TGTGCCAGCAGCCCTAGCGCTAACTATGGCTACACCTTC.

This clone came up once. This chain links TRBV19 with TRBJ1-5; the D gene is possibly TRBD1 (6 bases). Trimming took off 8 bases at V and 7 bases at J, with 12 bases between the two ends. This CDR3 has 12 amino acids. Germline V gene data show CDR1 as LNHDA and CDR2 as SQIVND (reference sequence). The DNA of the CDR3 is TGTGCCAGTGCAGGACAGACACAGCCCCAGCATTTT. It translates to CASAGQTQPQHF.

V gene TRBV10-1 combines with J gene TRBJ1-4; a weak D match, TRBD1 (6 bases). The V and J ends lost 7 bases and 8 bases respectively, with 14 bases between them. Germline V gene sequence: CDR1 WNHNN, CDR2 SYGVQD (reference sequence). CDR3 size: 13 residues. The CDR3 region is CASTRGLGEKLFF. As DNA, the CDR3 is TGCGCCAGCACCAGGGGTTTGGGGGAAAAACTGTTTTTT.

On this clone itself: The junction shows a germline mismatch at one end, possibly a read error. This chain connects TRBV7-7 to TRBJ2-7, with D possibly matching TRBD1 (6 bases). Per the germline V gene, CDR1 is SSHAT and CDR2 is FNYEAQ (reference sequence). The CDR3 length is 13 residues. The CDR3 DNA is TGTGCTAGCAGCTTAGGCAGGGGCTACGAGCAGTACTTC. Protein product: CASSLGRGYEQYF.

This clone was detected once. V is TRBV18 and J is TRBJ2-7; 11 bases match TRBD2. The germline CDR1 and CDR2 sequences are KGHSH and LQKENI. The CDR3 spans 17 residues. V gave up 6 bases and J gave up 8 bases; unmatched junction bases: 18. CDR3 nucleotides: TGTGCCAGCTCCCCCACTGAATTTAGCGGGAGGGGGACCCAGCAGTACTTC. This gives the protein CASSPTEFSGRGTQQYF.

This chain connects TRBV4-2 to TRBJ1-2; possible D gene TRBD1, 5 bases. The CDR3 consists of 14 residues. Trimming pared 1 base from V and 5 bases from J, leaving 11 bases between. CDR1 and CDR2 (germline): LGHNA, YNFKEQ. In DNA, the CDR3 is TGTGCCAGCAGCCAAGTAGGGGATGATTATGGCTACACCTTC. Translation gives CASSQVGDDYGYTF.

CDR3 protein: CASSRTGGPREQYF. The CDR3 nucleotides read TGTGCCAGCAGCCGAACAGGGGGCCCGCGGGAGCAGTACTTC. V usage is TRBV28 and J usage is TRBJ2-7; 9 positions agree with TRBD1. Germline V gives CDR1 MDHEN, CDR2 SYDVKM. V dropped 6 bases and J dropped 7; count of bases not matched to a gene: 10. This CDR3 comprises 14 residues.